A selection of T cell receptor beta chains follows, all from one sample in a study of blood T cell repertoires in COVID-19. Only in-frame clones appear in the TCRdb table, and some are missing; sequencing was by immunoSEQ multiplex PCR. In the table there are 200,000 or so clones, roughly 84% of which are singletons. The specimen was peripheral blood. All receptors derive from a man aged 40-50 years who had recovered from COVID-19. CDR3s include the opening cysteine and the closing phenylalanine or tryptophan. Only part of the rows carry a size: once, few, many, or a class if the clone is expanded.

>TRBV5-4|TRBJ2-5|.
CASRSGGAKTQYF
>TRBV6-2/TRBV6-3|TRBJ2-7|.
CASSHQPDQGDEQYF
>TRBV6-5|TRBJ1-4|.
CASSSGQPNEKLFF
>TRBV5-1|TRBJ2-5|.
CASSQIQGAGETQYF
>TRBV6-2/TRBV6-3|TRBJ2-5|.
CASSYARIAGQETQYF
>TRBV18|TRBJ2-7|few
CASSRGAPTYEQYF
>TRBV6-5|TRBJ1-6|.
CASSSGQGRSPLHF
>TRBV30|TRBJ1-5|.
CAWSLRTVNQPQHF
>TRBV5-4|TRBJ2-2|.
CASSLSGQGQWGTGELFF
>TRBV5-1|TRBJ2-3|.
CASSLILRGPSADTQYF
>TRBV24-1|TRBJ2-1|.
CATSDTQGLFNEQFF
>TRBV9|TRBJ2-3|.
CASSVAGETQYF
>TRBV7-2|TRBJ2-3|.
CASSPKYNTQYF
>TRBV7-9|TRBJ2-7|once
CASSSDNLLAIDYEQYF
>TRBV11-3|TRBJ2-7|.
CASSTTGTGSSYEQYF
>TRBV4-3|TRBJ2-1|many
CASSPTSADYNEQFF
>TRBV5-4|TRBJ1-1|.
CASSAGVNTEAFF
>TRBV6-5|TRBJ1-1|.
CATNSDRGTEAFF
>TRBV10-3|TRBJ1-3|.
CAISGDSSGNTIYF
>TRBV2|TRBJ2-3|.
CASSEAKGGGDTQYF
>TRBV5-1|TRBJ1-4|.
CASSPQGFEKLFF
>TRBV5-1|TRBJ2-1|.
CASRRGGDNEQFF
>TRBV4-3|TRBJ2-7|.
CASSQGTGGNEQYF
>TRBV12-3/TRBV12-4|TRBJ1-3|.
CASYSSGNTIYF
>TRBV13|TRBJ2-7|few
CASSLGAGTGAREQYF
>TRBV5-1|TRBJ2-3|.
CASSLELAGSTDTQYF
>TRBV2|TRBJ2-3|.
CASSYTSGGPVTDTQYF
>TRBV30|TRBJ2-7|.
CAWSPTHGTSGSYEQYF
>TRBV30|TRBJ1-1|.
CAWTWGGTNTEAFF
>TRBV5-1|TRBJ2-3|.
CASSLGPEGSDTQYF
>TRBV27|TRBJ1-5|.
CASSLSPAGPQHF
>TRBV19|TRBJ1-4|.
CASSIGAEKLFF
>TRBV5-1|TRBJ2-3|.
CASSSTGTATDTQYF
>TRBV15|TRBJ2-7|.
CATSRGLQGGTYEQYF
>TRBV5-4|TRBJ2-3|once
CASSLWGGNTDTQYF
>TRBV2|TRBJ2-7|.
CAGRKGDIYEQYF
>TRBV2|TRBJ1-5|.
CASSEQGTQPQHF
>TRBV2|TRBJ1-2|.
CASSFIALGRGMDGYTF
>TRBV29-1|TRBJ1-5|.
CSVALAGDRQPQHF
>TRBV10-3|TRBJ2-5|.
CAISESRQGGETQYF
>TRBV29-1|TRBJ2-1|.
CSVEVGTSYNEQFF
>TRBV5-1|TRBJ2-5|few
CASSLGTAVVETQYF
>TRBV24-1|TRBJ2-3|.
CATSDGGTDTQYF
>TRBV12-3/TRBV12-4|TRBJ1-1|.
CASSSGADTEAFF
>TRBV11-3|TRBJ2-7|.
CASRPDGTYEQYF
>TRBV12-3/TRBV12-4|TRBJ2-1|few
CASSFSLNEQFF
>TRBV10-1|TRBJ2-2|.
CASRRDLNTGELFF
>TRBV7-9|TRBJ1-2|.
CASSWDSPYGYTF